This T cell receptor (beta chain) is from a study of Tregs in tolerant kidney transplant recipients. Clones were read by immunoSEQ multiplex PCR, and TCRdb kept only the in-frame ones, dropping some. The sample has approximately 65,000 clones; 84% are singletons. Per germline, CDR1 MNHNY and CDR2 SVGAGI (reference sequence). CDR3 length equals 15 residues. V dropped 6 bases and J dropped 9; count of bases not matched to a gene: 10. V usage is TRBV6-6 and J usage is TRBJ2-1; TRBD2 agrees at 11 bases. This sequence originates from a human donor in good health. The sequencing input was CD4+ T cells from blood. The CDR3 reads CASSQTSGGVGEQFF. CDR3 sequence (DNA): TGTGCCAGCAGCCAAACTAGCGGGGGAGTGGGTGAGCAGTTCTTC.